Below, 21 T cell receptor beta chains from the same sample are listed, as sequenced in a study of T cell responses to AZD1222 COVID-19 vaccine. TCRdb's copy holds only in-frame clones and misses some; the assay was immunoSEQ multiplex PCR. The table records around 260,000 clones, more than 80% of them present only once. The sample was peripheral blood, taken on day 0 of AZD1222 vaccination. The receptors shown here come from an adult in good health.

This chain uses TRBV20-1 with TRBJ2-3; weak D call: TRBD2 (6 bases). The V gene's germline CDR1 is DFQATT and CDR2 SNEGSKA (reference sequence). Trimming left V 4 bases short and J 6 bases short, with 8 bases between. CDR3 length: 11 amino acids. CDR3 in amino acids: CSANRGDTQYF. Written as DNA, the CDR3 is TGCAGTGCTAATCGGGGGGATACGCAGTATTTT.

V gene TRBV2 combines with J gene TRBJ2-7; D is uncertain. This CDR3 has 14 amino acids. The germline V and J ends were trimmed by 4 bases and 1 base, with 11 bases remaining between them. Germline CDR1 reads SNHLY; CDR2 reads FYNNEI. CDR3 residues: CASSVERVSYEQYF. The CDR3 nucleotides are TGTGCCAGCAGTGTCGAAAGGGTTTCCTACGAGCAGTACTTC.

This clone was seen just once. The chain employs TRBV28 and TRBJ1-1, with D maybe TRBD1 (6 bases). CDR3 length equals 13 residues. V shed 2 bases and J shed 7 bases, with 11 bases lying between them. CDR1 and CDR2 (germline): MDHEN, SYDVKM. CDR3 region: CASSLGTRGEAFF. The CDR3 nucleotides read TGTGCCAGCAGTTTAGGGACACGGGGTGAAGCTTTCTTT.

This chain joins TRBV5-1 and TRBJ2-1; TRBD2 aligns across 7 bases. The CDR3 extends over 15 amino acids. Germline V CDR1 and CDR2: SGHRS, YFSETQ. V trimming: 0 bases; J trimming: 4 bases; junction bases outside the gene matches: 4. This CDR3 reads CASSLGSGGYNEQFF. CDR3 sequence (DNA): TGCGCCAGCAGCTTGGGTTCGGGAGGTTACAATGAGCAGTTCTTC.

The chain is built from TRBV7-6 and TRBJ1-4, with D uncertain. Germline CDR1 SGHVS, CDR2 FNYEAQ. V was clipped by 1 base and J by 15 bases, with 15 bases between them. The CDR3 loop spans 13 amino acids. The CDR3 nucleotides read TGTGCCAGCAGCTTAGACCCGGGAGGAAGAATGTTTTTT. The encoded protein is CASSLDPGGRMFF.

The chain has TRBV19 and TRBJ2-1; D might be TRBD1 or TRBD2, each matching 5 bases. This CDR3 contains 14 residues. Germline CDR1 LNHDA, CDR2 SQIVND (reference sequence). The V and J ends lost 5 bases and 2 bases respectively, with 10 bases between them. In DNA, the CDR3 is TGTGCCAGTAGTCCCGGGGACGCCTACAATGAGCAGTTCTTC. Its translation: CASSPGDAYNEQFF. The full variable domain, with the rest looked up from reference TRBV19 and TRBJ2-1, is DGGITQSPKYLFRKEGQNVTLSCEQNLNHDAMYWYRQDPGQGLRLIYYSQIVNDFQKGDIAEGYSVSREKKESFPLTVTSAQKNPTAFYLCASSPGDAYNEQFFGPGTRLTVL.

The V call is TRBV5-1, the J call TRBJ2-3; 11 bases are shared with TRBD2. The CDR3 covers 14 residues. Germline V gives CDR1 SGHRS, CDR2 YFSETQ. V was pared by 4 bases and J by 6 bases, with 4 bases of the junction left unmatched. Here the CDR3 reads CASSQTSGVDTQYF. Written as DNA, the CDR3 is TGCGCCAGCAGCCAGACTAGCGGGGTGGATACGCAGTATTTT.

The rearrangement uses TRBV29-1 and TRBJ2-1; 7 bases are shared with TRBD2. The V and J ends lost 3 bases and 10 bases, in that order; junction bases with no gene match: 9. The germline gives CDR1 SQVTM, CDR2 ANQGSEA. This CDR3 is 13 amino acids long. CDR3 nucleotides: TGCAGCGTTGATTGGACTAGGGGACGAGAGCAGTTCTTC. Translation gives CSVDWTRGREQFF.

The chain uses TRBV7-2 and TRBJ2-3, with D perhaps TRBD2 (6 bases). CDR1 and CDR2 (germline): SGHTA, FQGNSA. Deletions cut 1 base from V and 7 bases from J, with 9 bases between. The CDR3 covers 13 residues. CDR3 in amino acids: CASSLERDYTQYF. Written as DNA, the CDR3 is TGTGCCAGCAGCTTAGAAAGGGACTATACGCAGTATTTT. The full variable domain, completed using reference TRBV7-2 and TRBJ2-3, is GAGVSQSPSNKVTEKGKDVELRCDPISGHTALYWYRQSLGQGLEFLIYFQGNSAPDKSGLPSDRFSAERTGGSVSTLTIQRTQQEDSAVYLCASSLERDYTQYFGPGTRLTVL.

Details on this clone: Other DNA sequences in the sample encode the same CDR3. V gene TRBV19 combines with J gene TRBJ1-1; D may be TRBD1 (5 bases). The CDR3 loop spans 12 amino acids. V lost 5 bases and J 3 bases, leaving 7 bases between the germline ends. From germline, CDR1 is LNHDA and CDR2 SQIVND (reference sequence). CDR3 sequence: CASSPRDTEAFF. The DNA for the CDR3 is TGTGCCAGTAGTCCCAGGGACACTGAAGCTTTCTTT.

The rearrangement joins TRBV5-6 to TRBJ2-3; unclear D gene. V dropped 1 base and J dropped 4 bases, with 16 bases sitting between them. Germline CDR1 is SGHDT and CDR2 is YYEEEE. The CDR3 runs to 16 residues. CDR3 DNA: TGTGCCAGCAGCTTGAAAGGACCATCTCGGTCAGATACGCAGTATTTT. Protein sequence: CASSLKGPSRSDTQYF.

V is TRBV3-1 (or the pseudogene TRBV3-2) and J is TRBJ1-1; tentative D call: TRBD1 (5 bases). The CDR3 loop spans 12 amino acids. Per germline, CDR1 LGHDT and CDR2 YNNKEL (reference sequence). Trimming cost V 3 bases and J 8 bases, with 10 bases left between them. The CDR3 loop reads CASSHGTFEAFF. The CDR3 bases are TGTGCCAGCAGCCACGGGACGTTCGAAGCTTTCTTT.

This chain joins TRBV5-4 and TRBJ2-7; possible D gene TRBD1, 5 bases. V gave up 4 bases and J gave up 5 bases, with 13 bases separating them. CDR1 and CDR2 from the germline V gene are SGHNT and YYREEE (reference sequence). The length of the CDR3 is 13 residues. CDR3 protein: CASSHWEGDEQYF. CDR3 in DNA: TGTGCCAGCAGCCATTGGGAAGGGGACGAGCAGTACTTC.

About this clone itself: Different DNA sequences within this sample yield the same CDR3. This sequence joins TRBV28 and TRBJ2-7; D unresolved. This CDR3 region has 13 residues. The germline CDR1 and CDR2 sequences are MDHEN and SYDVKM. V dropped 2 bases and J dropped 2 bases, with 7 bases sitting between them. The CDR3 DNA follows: TGTGCCAGCAGTTTAGGACCCGCCTACGAGCAGTACTTC. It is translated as CASSLGPAYEQYF.

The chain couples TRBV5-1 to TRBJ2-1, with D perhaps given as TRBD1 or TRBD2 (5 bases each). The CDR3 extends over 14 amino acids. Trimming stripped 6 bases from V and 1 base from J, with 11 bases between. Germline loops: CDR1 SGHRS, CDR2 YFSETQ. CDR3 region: CASTRDGSYNEQFF. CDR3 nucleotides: TGCGCCAGCACCCGGGACGGGTCCTACAATGAGCAGTTCTTC.

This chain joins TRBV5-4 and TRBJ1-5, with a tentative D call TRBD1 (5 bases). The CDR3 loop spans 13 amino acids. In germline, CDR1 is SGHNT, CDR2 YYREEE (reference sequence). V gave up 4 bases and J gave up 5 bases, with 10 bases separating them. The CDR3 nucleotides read TGTGCCAGCAGCAATGGGGGGGATCAGCCCCAGCATTTT. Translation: CASSNGGDQPQHF.

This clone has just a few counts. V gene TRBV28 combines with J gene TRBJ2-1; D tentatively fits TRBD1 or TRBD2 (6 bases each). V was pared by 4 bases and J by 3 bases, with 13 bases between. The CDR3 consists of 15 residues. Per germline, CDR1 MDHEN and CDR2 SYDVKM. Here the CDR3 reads CASSSGGGNYNEQFF. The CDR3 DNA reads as TGTGCCAGCAGTTCTGGGGGCGGGAACTACAATGAGCAGTTCTTC.

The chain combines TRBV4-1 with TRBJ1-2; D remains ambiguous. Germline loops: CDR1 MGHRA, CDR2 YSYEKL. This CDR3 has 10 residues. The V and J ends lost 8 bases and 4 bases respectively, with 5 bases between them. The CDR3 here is CASRGYGYTF. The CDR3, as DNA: TGCGCCAGCCGAGGCTATGGCTACACCTTC.

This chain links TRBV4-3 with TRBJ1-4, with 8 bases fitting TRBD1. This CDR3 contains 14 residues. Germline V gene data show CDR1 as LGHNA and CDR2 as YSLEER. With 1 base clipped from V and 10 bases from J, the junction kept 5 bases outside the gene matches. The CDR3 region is CASSQADRAGKLFF. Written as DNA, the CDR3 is TGCGCCAGCAGCCAAGCGGACAGGGCAGGAAAACTGTTTTTT.

CDR3: CASSPRQGKNTEAFF. The DNA of the CDR3 is TGTGCCAGTAGTCCAAGACAGGGAAAGAACACTGAAGCTTTCTTT. The V and J genes are TRBV19 and TRBJ1-1; 7 bases align to TRBD1. The germline gives CDR1 LNHDA, CDR2 SQIVND (reference sequence). The CDR3 totals 15 residues. V was pared by 5 bases and J by 1 base, with 7 bases of the junction left unmatched. Looking up the rest from reference TRBV19 and TRBJ1-1 gives the full variable domain: DGGITQSPKYLFRKEGQNVTLSCEQNLNHDAMYWYRQDPGQGLRLIYYSQIVNDFQKGDIAEGYSVSREKKESFPLTVTSAQKNPTAFYLCASSPRQGKNTEAFFGQGTRLTVV.

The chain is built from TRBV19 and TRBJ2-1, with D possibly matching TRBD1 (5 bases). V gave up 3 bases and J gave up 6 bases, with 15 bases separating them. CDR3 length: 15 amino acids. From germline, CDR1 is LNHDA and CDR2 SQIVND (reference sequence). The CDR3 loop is CASSIQGRLRNEQFF. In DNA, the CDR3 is TGTGCCAGTAGTATTCAGGGAAGGTTACGCAATGAGCAGTTCTTC.